A selection of T cell receptor beta chains follows, all from one sample in a study of blood T cell repertoires in COVID-19. Assay: immunoSEQ multiplex PCR; the TCRdb copy retains only in-frame clones and omits some. The top ten hold 1.5% to 2% of the sample, which has about 300,000 clones, about nine tenths seen once. Sequencing was carried out using PBMCs or T cells enriched from blood (not recorded which). The receptor set was obtained from a woman aged 40 to 49 who had recovered from COVID-19. CDR3s include the opening cysteine and the closing phenylalanine or tryptophan.

v_gene,j_gene,len,CDR3aa
TRBV12-3/TRBV12-4,TRBJ1-6,13,CASSNGGDSPLHF
TRBV9,TRBJ1-2,13,CASSKEGSYGYTF
TRBV5-1,TRBJ2-3,16,CASSFLGTSNTDTQYF
TRBV4-3,TRBJ1-1,16,CASSQDLRDLNTEAFF
TRBV6-1,TRBJ1-5,17,CASSERTATYSNQPQHF
TRBV15,TRBJ2-4,15,CATSRGLLAKNIQYF
TRBV6-6,TRBJ2-1,13,CASCTSGYNEQFF
TRBV10-1,TRBJ2-3,15,CASSARAQGTDTQYF
TRBV28,TRBJ1-1,17,CASSRLGRGHMNTEAFF
TRBV16,TRBJ1-1,13,CASGRQSDTEAFF
TRBV7-3,TRBJ2-1,13,CASGGDSYNEQFF
TRBV5-4,TRBJ1-1,14,CASSVGPVNTEAFF
TRBV4-2,TRBJ2-7,16,CASSQLHGTGGAEQYF
TRBV9,TRBJ1-6,14,CASSVSADNSPLHF
TRBV5-1,TRBJ1-4,14,CASKQTGGNEKLFF
TRBV5-1,TRBJ1-1,13,CASSPTGGPEAFF
TRBV14,TRBJ2-7,11,CASSLGGEQYF
TRBV7-2,TRBJ2-2,16,CASSSSLARNTGELFF
TRBV19,TRBJ1-6,14,CASNVKGGNSPLHF
TRBV9,TRBJ2-1,16,CASSVVYGSSYNEQFF
TRBV5-5,TRBJ1-4,14,CASSLIGQNEKLFF
TRBV5-4,TRBJ1-2,16,CASSPPSQGAIYGYTF
TRBV5-1,TRBJ1-2,17,CASSLGPLGQGADGYTF
TRBV4-1,TRBJ2-7,16,CASSDWVRTGSYEQYF
TRBV25-1,TRBJ1-1,14,CASSELSVGAEAFF
TRBV5-4,TRBJ1-5,14,CASSLGLGDQPQHF
TRBV30,TRBJ2-3,18,CAWSGGSGRGTRTDTQYF
TRBV5-1,TRBJ1-5,14,CASSLGAGHQPQHF
TRBV4-1,TRBJ1-2,15,CASSQARDSIYGYTF
TRBV7-2,TRBJ1-1,14,CASSLVLQGTEAFF
TRBV2,TRBJ2-7,15,CASSGGVGVSYEQYF
TRBV11-2,TRBJ1-2,16,CASRPTAGGIGYGYTF
TRBV6-5,TRBJ2-3,14,CATRAGWSTDTQYF
TRBV21-1,TRBJ2-1,19,CASSKWSQRGASILGEQFF
TRBV15,TRBJ1-4,15,CATSRRQGGDEKLFF
TRBV5-1,TRBJ2-3,15,CASSYREGGTDTQYF
TRBV3-1/TRBV3-2,TRBJ1-6,15,CASSQGVGGISPLHF
TRBV24-1,TRBJ2-1,15,CATSDPGTSGNEQFF
TRBV18,TRBJ1-5,18,CASSPEAGTSYSNQPQHF
TRBV6-6,TRBJ2-7,15,CASSGQGGPSYEQYF
TRBV7-6,TRBJ2-2,16,CASSARQGKNTGELFF
TRBV12-5,TRBJ1-5,15,CASGREQFSNQPQHF
TRBV30,TRBJ1-6,15,CAWSKEQGYNSPLHF
TRBV4-1,TRBJ2-1,17,CASSQSQIAGSYNEQFF
TRBV7-2,TRBJ1-2,16,CASSRKGTVTFYGYTF
TRBV7-2,TRBJ2-5,15,CASSLAPNREETQYF
TRBV6-1,TRBJ1-1,14,CASSDLPPNYRAFF
TRBV5-1,TRBJ2-3,14,CASSHGALTDTQYF
TRBV7-6,TRBJ2-2,15,CASSLVAGNTGELFF
TRBV18,TRBJ1-5,16,CASSPERTGSGQPQHF
TRBV5-8,TRBJ2-3,16,CASSNAPLAVADTQYF
TRBV11-2,TRBJ1-2,14,CASSSRTGNYGYTF
TRBV2,TRBJ2-1,15,CASSEGSGGAREQFF
TRBV6-5,TRBJ1-1,13,CASSPLAGSEAFF
TRBV5-1,TRBJ2-5,15,CASSSGTGRLETQYF
TRBV7-9,TRBJ1-1,15,CASSQLRQRDTEAFF
TRBV19,TRBJ1-1,13,CATQIGRRTEAFF
TRBV7-3,TRBJ1-1,13,CASSLQRNTEAFF
TRBV21-1,TRBJ2-7,14,CASYVEGDSHEQYF